Shown below are 17 T cell receptor beta chains from a single sample sequenced in a study of cytomegalovirus exposure and HLA in healthy donors. The primer mix had 60 Vbeta and 13 Jbeta primers. The repertoire was sequenced with immunoSEQ multiplex PCR; TCRdb's copy has only in-frame clones and lacks some. Its clone listing holds around 150,000 clones. The sequenced material came from PBMCs. The receptors derive from a woman aged 55-70 years in good health and CMV-seronegative.

This sequence joins TRBV18 and TRBJ2-7; D gene ambiguous. Germline-derived CDR1 and CDR2 are KGHSH and LQKENI. Trimming took off 3 bases at V and 3 bases at J, with 9 bases between the two ends. This CDR3 is built from 13 residues. CDR3 bases: TGTGCCAGCTCACCGCCCCGGGTCTACGAGCAGTACTTC. It yields the protein CASSPPRVYEQYF. The full variable domain, rest sourced from reference TRBV18 and TRBJ2-7, is NAGVMQNPRHLVRRRGQEARLRCSPMKGHSHVYWYRQLPEEGLKFMVYLQKENIIDESGMPKERFSAEFPKEGPSILRIQQVVRGDSAAYFCASSPPRVYEQYFGPGTRLTVT.

The chain employs TRBV6-6 and TRBJ1-3; D not resolved. The germline V and J ends were trimmed by 7 bases and 0 bases, with 16 bases remaining between them. The germline CDR1 and CDR2 sequences are MNHNY and SVGAGI (reference sequence). The CDR3 loop spans 16 amino acids. CDR3 DNA sequence: TGTGCCAGCACCCTAGCGGGCCCGAGCTCTGGAAACACCATATATTTT. It specifies CASTLAGPSSGNTIYF.

The V gene is TRBV5-1, the J gene TRBJ2-7, with 9 nucleotides matching TRBD2. Per the germline V gene, CDR1 is SGHRS and CDR2 is YFSETQ. The ends lost 0 bases at V and 6 bases at J; junction bases unmatched: 4. There are 14 residues in the CDR3. The CDR3 sequence is CASSLASGGFEQYF. DNA of the CDR3: TGCGCCAGCAGCTTGGCGAGCGGGGGGTTCGAGCAGTACTTC.

The genes are TRBV19 and TRBJ2-2; the D is unclear. CDR1 LNHDA and CDR2 SQIVND come from the germline V gene (reference sequence). This CDR3 spans 15 amino acids. Trimming took 7 bases from V and 1 from J, leaving 13 bases between them. CDR3 bases: TGTGCCAGTAAAGAGTTCGAGCGGAACACCGGGGAGCTGTTTTTT. Its protein is CASKEFERNTGELFF.

The rearrangement joins TRBV19 to TRBJ1-2, with D perhaps TRBD1 (5 bases). Trimming took 0 bases from V and 7 from J, leaving 15 bases between them. This CDR3 has 15 residues. In germline, CDR1 is LNHDA, CDR2 SQIVND (reference sequence). CDR3 sequence reads: CASSIDYDVRAGYTF. CDR3 sequence (DNA): TGTGCCAGTAGTATAGACTACGATGTCAGGGCTGGCTACACCTTC. Filled out from reference TRBV19 and TRBJ1-2, the complete variable domain reads DGGITQSPKYLFRKEGQNVTLSCEQNLNHDAMYWYRQDPGQGLRLIYYSQIVNDFQKGDIAEGYSVSREKKESFPLTVTSAQKNPTAFYLCASSIDYDVRAGYTFGSGTRLTVV.

J is TRBJ2-1 and V is TRBV7-8, with 12 bases identical to TRBD2. The CDR3 is 15 amino acids. Trimming took 5 bases from V and 8 from J; bases not matched to a gene: 7. The V gene's germline CDR1 is SGHVS and CDR2 FQNEAQ. This CDR3 is CASSGSSGRADEQFF. The CDR3 nucleotides read TGTGCCAGCAGCGGTTCTAGCGGGAGGGCAGATGAGCAGTTCTTC.

This chain connects TRBV4-1 to TRBJ1-3; D uncertain. The CDR3 totals 17 residues. Germline V gene data show CDR1 as MGHRA and CDR2 as YSYEKL. V was pared by 2 bases and J by 4 bases, with 18 bases between. In DNA form, the CDR3 reads TGCGCCAGCAGCCAAAGCCCCGGGAACAAGCCAGGAAACACCATATATTTT. Its protein product is CASSQSPGNKPGNTIYF.

The rearrangement uses TRBV7-6 and TRBJ2-1; tentative D call: TRBD1 (6 bases). The CDR3 spans 15 residues. Germline V lookup: CDR1 SGHVS, CDR2 FNYEAQ. The ends were cut back, 2 bases at V and 8 bases at J, with 16 bases in the middle. The chain's CDR3 is CASSLLGASVDEQFF. As DNA, the CDR3 is TGTGCCAGCAGCTTATTGGGGGCCAGTGTCGATGAGCAGTTCTTC.

V gene TRBV5-6 combines with J gene TRBJ2-5; weak D call: TRBD1 (6 bases). The J call is uncertain, as TRBJ2-7 better fits the DNA end. This CDR3 region has 12 residues. Germline V CDR1 and CDR2: SGHDT, YYEEEE. CDR3 DNA sequence: TGTGCCAGCAGCAATACAGGGCGCGAGCAGTACTTC. Translation: CASSNTGREQYF.

The chain couples TRBV4-3 to TRBJ2-5; 10 nucleotides match TRBD1. The CDR3 extends over 14 amino acids. CDR1 is LGHNA, CDR2 YSLEER, per germline. After removal of 5 bases from V and 4 bases from J, the junction contained 4 bases not matched to a gene. The DNA for the CDR3 is TGCGCCAGCAGCGGGGACAGGGGTGGAGAGACCCAGTACTTC. This gives the protein CASSGDRGGETQYF.

J is TRBJ1-1 and V is TRBV29-1; D gene unclear. The CDR3 extends over 13 amino acids. Germline V lookup: CDR1 SQVTM, CDR2 ANQGSEA. V was clipped by 8 bases and J by 2 bases, with 15 bases between them. The CDR3 coding sequence is TGCAGCAGCTGTTCACAGAGCAACACTGAAGCTTTCTTT. This codes for CSSCSQSNTEAFF.

The CDR3 region is CASLAVQGYGYGYTF. Written as DNA, the CDR3 is TGTGCCAGCCTGGCGGTCCAGGGGTATGGCTATGGCTACACCTTC. The genes are TRBV2 and TRBJ1-2; D is perhaps TRBD1 (6 bases). Germline CDR1 is SNHLY and CDR2 is FYNNEI. V gave up 8 bases and J gave up 4 bases, with 20 bases separating them. The CDR3 runs 15 residues.

This chain connects TRBV14 to TRBJ2-7; D call uncertain. V lost 1 base to trimming and J lost 2 bases, with 12 bases between them. Germline loops: CDR1 SGHDN, CDR2 FVKESK. This CDR3 spans 15 amino acids. The CDR3 region is CASSQGPVPAYEQYF. The CDR3 nucleotides are TGTGCCAGCAGCCAAGGCCCCGTTCCGGCCTACGAGCAGTACTTC. Drawing the rest from reference TRBV14 and TRBJ2-7, the complete variable domain is EAGVTQFPSHSVIEKGQTVTLRCDPISGHDNLYWYRRVMGKEIKFLLHFVKESKQDESGMPNNRFLAERTGGTYSTLKVQPAELEDSGVYFCASSQGPVPAYEQYFGPGTRLTVT.

The chain combines TRBV11-3 with TRBJ2-1; perhaps TRBD2 as D (6 bases). V was trimmed by 4 bases and J by 8 bases, leaving 15 bases between them. The CDR3 runs to 14 residues. Germline CDR1 and CDR2: SGHNT and YENEEA. The CDR3 is CASSSTRLDHEQFF. CDR3 bases: TGTGCCAGCAGCTCAACCCGACTAGACCATGAGCAGTTCTTC.

The chain couples TRBV29-1 to TRBJ2-7, with D perhaps matching TRBD2 (7 bases). With 4 bases removed from V and 5 bases from J, the gap between germline ends came to 12 bases. CDR1 is SQVTM and CDR2 is ANQGSEA in the germline V gene. The CDR3 covers 12 residues. CDR3 sequence (DNA): TGCAGCGTTGGGGTGGGGGGGCACGAGCAGTACTTC. Its protein product is CSVGVGGHEQYF.

The chain employs TRBV2 and TRBJ1-4, with 9 bases identical to TRBD1. This CDR3 contains 13 residues. Germline V gene sequence: CDR1 SNHLY, CDR2 FYNNEI. V was clipped by 9 bases and J by 5 bases; unmatched bases: 4. CDR3 residues: CASAGTGNEKLFF. The CDR3 coding sequence is TGTGCCAGTGCCGGGACAGGGAATGAAAAACTGTTTTTT.

The chain's CDR3 is CASSYSTRGHSEEQYF. The DNA of the CDR3 is TGTGCCAGCAGTTACTCGACCAGGGGGCATTCGGAAGAGCAGTACTTC. The chain combines TRBV6-6 with TRBJ2-7; 8 nucleotides align to TRBD1. Germline CDR1 reads MNHNY; CDR2 reads SVGAGI (reference sequence). The CDR3 is made up of 16 amino acids. J was trimmed by 7 bases and V by 0 bases; bases with no gene match: 11.